These 19 T cell receptor beta chains were sequenced from one sample in a study of CXCR3-negative and CXCR3-positive naive CD8 T cells. The TRB libraries of cDNA were built by UMI-labeled 5' RACE. TCRdb re-called the 5' RACE reads and catalogs CDR3 proteins one per entry, DNA excluded. The specimen's table records around 140,000 distinct CDR3 sequences. Sequencing used naive CXCR3- CD8+ T cells from blood. Subset of the sample: CD45RO-CCR7+CD27+CD95- naive CD8+ T cells lacking CXCR3 (TNR3-). The receptors were gathered from a human donor in good health. Some clones in this sample may be carry-over from other donors' samples.

The chain joins TRBV7-9 to TRBJ2-3; the TCRdb call, TRBD2, lacks DNA for checking. CDR1 is SEHNR, CDR2 FQNEAQ, per germline (reference sequence). This CDR3 spans 15 amino acids. This CDR3 reads CASRPGLAATDTQYF.

The J gene is TRBJ1-2, the V gene TRBV27; TCRdb proposes TRBD1, but this gene call is untestable without DNA. Germline V gene sequence: CDR1 MNHEY, CDR2 SMNVEV (reference sequence). The CDR3 is 17 amino acids. This CDR3 is CASSTTFGTGVVYGYTF.

The chain carries TRBV29-1 and TRBJ2-7; TCRdb's D call of TRBD1 is untestable without DNA. The germline V gene encodes CDR1 SQVTM and CDR2 ANQGSEA. CDR3 length: 12 residues. The CDR3 here is CSAEGQKYEQYF.

V and J are TRBV20-1 and TRBJ2-1. Germline CDR1 and CDR2: DFQATT and SNEGSKA (reference sequence). The CDR3 contains 13 residues. The CDR3 is CSASTYSYNEQFF.

The rearrangement uses TRBV7-9 and TRBJ1-2; the TCRdb D gene call, TRBD1, has no DNA to confirm it. CDR1 is SEHNR and CDR2 is FQNEAQ in the germline V gene (reference sequence). The CDR3 is 15 residues long. This CDR3 is CASSSDRGANYGYTF.

This chain joins TRBV29-1 and TRBJ1-4. Germline lookup yields CDR1 SQVTM and CDR2 ANQGSEA. The CDR3 sequence is 13 residues long. CDR3 loop: CSAGLQLNEKLFF.

This chain links TRBV29-1 with TRBJ2-1; the D call from TCRdb, TRBD2, cannot be confirmed without DNA. Per germline, CDR1 SQVTM and CDR2 ANQGSEA. This CDR3 comprises 18 residues. The CDR3 spells CSVEDRQLAGGGRNEQFF.

V usage is TRBV12-3 or TRBV12-4 and J usage is TRBJ1-4; TCRdb calls TRBD1, which cannot be checked without DNA. The CDR3 sequence is 15 residues long. CDR3 sequence reads: CASSLQGFSEEKLFF.

The chain carries TRBV7-9 and TRBJ1-1. From germline, CDR1 is SEHNR and CDR2 FQNEAQ (reference sequence). The CDR3 is made up of 15 amino acids. CDR3 region: CASSPQEVGYTEAFF.

The chain has TRBV20-1 and TRBJ2-7; TCRdb gives TRBD1 as the D gene, but with no DNA this cannot be confirmed. The V gene's germline CDR1 is DFQATT and CDR2 SNEGSKA (reference sequence). The CDR3 extends over 15 amino acids. The CDR3 is CSARVQGGSSYEQYF.

J is TRBJ2-1 and V is TRBV5-1; TCRdb calls TRBD2, which cannot be checked without DNA. Per germline, CDR1 SGHRS and CDR2 YFSETQ. The CDR3 totals 13 residues. The CDR3 region is CASSLTSSYEQFF.

V gene TRBV12-3 or TRBV12-4 combines with J gene TRBJ2-7; TCRdb designates TRBD1, a call that cannot be tested without DNA. CDR3 length: 13 residues. The CDR3 loop is CASGQGQGYEQYF.

The CDR3 protein is CALGAGGSDTQYF. This chain uses TRBV7-9 with TRBJ2-3; absent DNA, TCRdb's TRBD1 call cannot be checked. The CDR3 is 13 amino acids. The germline gives CDR1 SEHNR, CDR2 FQNEAQ (reference sequence).

The chain recombines TRBV7-9 with TRBJ2-7; the D call from TCRdb, TRBD1, cannot be confirmed without DNA. CDR1 and CDR2 (germline): SEHNR, FQNEAQ (reference sequence). This CDR3 region has 14 residues. The CDR3 here is CASSPWTEGYEQYF.

This chain connects TRBV12-3 or TRBV12-4 to TRBJ2-1; TCRdb outputs TRBD1, but without DNA this stays unchecked. This CDR3 has 16 residues. CDR3 sequence reads: CASKPGQGNQYNEQFF.

The chain joins TRBV29-1 to TRBJ2-3; there is no DNA to check the TCRdb D call of TRBD2. There are 15 residues in the CDR3. Germline CDR1 reads SQVTM; CDR2 reads ANQGSEA. CDR3 residues: CSVGVAGELTDTQYF.

The genes are TRBV28 and TRBJ2-7; lacking DNA, the TRBD1 call made by TCRdb goes unchecked. The CDR3 extends over 16 amino acids. Germline values: CDR1 MDHEN, CDR2 SYDVKM. CDR3 region: CASSPTKGGYIDEQYF.

The chain is built from TRBV12-3 or TRBV12-4 and TRBJ2-1. This CDR3 comprises 12 residues. CDR3 loop: CASSLEIPEQFF.

The chain couples TRBV4-1 to TRBJ1-1; TCRdb designates TRBD1, a call that cannot be tested without DNA. This CDR3 spans 15 amino acids. The V gene's germline CDR1 is MGHRA and CDR2 YSYEKL. The CDR3 reads CASSQTHQGNTEAFF.